The sequence of this T cell receptor beta chain was determined in a study of blood T cell repertoires in COVID-19. As for the study in general: T cells, B-cell-depleted T cells, or PBMCs provided the cDNA or gDNA that served as material.

The CDR3 has 14 amino acids. Trimming took 4 bases from V and 1 from J, leaving 11 bases between them. Germline assignment: CDR1 SGHRS and CDR2 YFSETQ. TCRdb's table, derived via immunoSEQ multiplex PCR, lists solely in-frame clones and lacks some. The repertoire holds 45,000 to 60,000 clones, with around 90% as singletons. This TCR derives from a human donor with active COVID-19. The donor label of this sample is uncertain. Material for sequencing was peripheral blood. This chain joins TRBV5-1 and TRBJ1-1; TRBD1 might be the D (5 bases). CDR3 residues: CASSLMTENTEAFF. CDR3 sequence (DNA): TGCGCCAGCAGCCTCATGACAGAGAACACTGAAGCTTTCTTT. The whole variable domain, remainder taken from reference TRBV5-1 and TRBJ1-1, is KAGVTQTPRYLIKTRGQQVTLSCSPISGHRSVSWYQQTPGQGLQFLFEYFSETQRNKGNFPGRFSGRQFSNSRSEMNVSTLELGDSALYLCASSLMTENTEAFFGQGTRLTVV.